These 17 T cell receptor beta chains originate from one sample sequenced in a study of blood T cell repertoires in COVID-19. TCRdb's copy holds only in-frame clones and misses some; the assay was immunoSEQ multiplex PCR. The table lists about 80,000 clones, over 75% of them singletons. Sequenced material: peripheral blood. The receptors were gathered from a man aged 80 or over with acute or convalescent COVID-19.

This sequence joins TRBV6-5 and TRBJ2-2; 8 bases agree with TRBD1. Per the germline V gene, CDR1 is MNHEY and CDR2 is SVGAGI. Trimming at V came to 6 bases and at J to 6 bases, leaving 9 bases not matched to a gene. The CDR3 runs to 15 residues. CDR3 nucleotides: TGTGCCAGCAGGCTGCAGGGGGCACACGCCGGGGAGCTGTTTTTT. Its translation is CASRLQGAHAGELFF.

This sequence joins TRBV3-1 (or the pseudogene TRBV3-2) and TRBJ2-7; D uncertain. CDR1 LGHDT and CDR2 YNNKEL come from the germline V gene (reference sequence). CDR3 length equals 15 residues. Trimming pared 0 bases from V and 3 bases from J, leaving 12 bases between. CDR3 loop: CASSQDSAGVYEQYF. In DNA, the CDR3 is TGTGCCAGCAGCCAAGATTCTGCCGGAGTCTACGAGCAGTACTTC.

This clone was observed a few times. The V gene is TRBV7-3, the J gene TRBJ1-1; TRBD1 agrees at 8 bases. V was pared by 1 base and J by 1 base, with 11 bases of the junction left unmatched. Germline-derived CDR1 and CDR2 are SGHTA and FQGTGA. This CDR3 comprises 18 residues. The CDR3 sequence is CASSLKGLAGGKNTEAFF. The CDR3 DNA reads TGTGCCAGCAGCTTAAAGGGGCTGGCAGGGGGCAAGAACACTGAAGCTTTCTTT.

This sequence joins TRBV3-1 (or the pseudogene TRBV3-2) and TRBJ1-1; 7 bases are shared with TRBD1. Germline-derived CDR1 and CDR2 are LGHDT and YNNKEL (reference sequence). V was pared by 1 base and J by 5 bases, with 4 bases of the junction left unmatched. The length of the CDR3 is 14 residues. This CDR3 is CASSQAGGGTEAFF. As DNA, the CDR3 is TGTGCCAGCAGCCAAGCAGGGGGTGGGACTGAAGCTTTCTTT.

The CDR3 is CASSSSGQGVPWTEAFF. DNA of the CDR3: TGTGCCAGCAGTTCCTCGGGACAAGGAGTACCTTGGACTGAAGCTTTCTTT. This chain links TRBV27 with TRBJ1-1; D perhaps matches TRBD1 (6 bases). Germline CDR1 and CDR2: MNHEY and SMNVEV (reference sequence). This CDR3 comprises 17 residues. The V end lost 4 bases, the J end lost 5 bases, and 23 bases lay between the germline ends.

In its sample, this clone was seen a few times. The rearrangement joins TRBV5-1 to TRBJ2-3; TRBD2 matches 10 bases. Trimming at V came to 0 bases and at J to 14 bases, leaving 12 bases not matched to a gene. The CDR3 extends over 15 amino acids. Germline V gene lookup returns CDR1 SGHRS and CDR2 YFSETQ. In DNA form, the CDR3 reads TGCGCCAGCAGCTTGGCTCCCTCACTAGCGGGGATTTGGTATTTT. Its protein is CASSLAPSLAGIWYF.

The gene calls are TRBV2 and TRBJ1-6, with D maybe TRBD1 (5 bases). This CDR3 has 14 amino acids. CDR1 and CDR2 (germline): SNHLY, FYNNEI. The V gene lost 6 bases and the J gene lost 7 bases, with 13 bases spanning the gap. CDR3 coding DNA: TGTGCCAGCAGGCCTCGGGGGGGGAATTCACCCCTCCACTTT. Amino acids: CASRPRGGNSPLHF.

The V call is TRBV25-1, the J call TRBJ2-5, with 10 positions matching TRBD1. With 4 bases clipped from V and 5 bases from J, the junction kept 7 bases outside the gene matches. The V gene's germline CDR1 is MGHDK and CDR2 SYGVNS. This CDR3 is 15 amino acids long. The CDR3 nucleotides read TGTGCCAGCAGTGCGGGACAGGGGAAAGCGGAGACCCAGTACTTC. Protein: CASSAGQGKAETQYF.

Only one count was recorded for this clone. V and J are TRBV7-9 and TRBJ2-3; D unclear. V was shortened by 3 bases and J by 4 bases, with 8 bases between the two germline ends. Per the germline V gene, CDR1 is SEHNR and CDR2 is FQNEAQ (reference sequence). This CDR3 is built from 13 residues. The CDR3 sequence: CASSFRSPDTQYF. DNA for the CDR3: TGTGCCAGCAGCTTCCGTAGCCCAGATACGCAGTATTTT.

V and J are TRBV5-1 and TRBJ2-5; no definite D call. V lost 0 bases, J lost 5 bases, and 11 bases lay in between. The CDR3 is made up of 14 amino acids. Germline V gene sequence: CDR1 SGHRS, CDR2 YFSETQ. This CDR3 is CASSLEAQRETQYF. As DNA, the CDR3 is TGCGCCAGCAGCTTGGAGGCTCAGAGGGAGACCCAGTACTTC. The whole variable domain, remainder taken from reference TRBV5-1 and TRBJ2-5, is KAGVTQTPRYLIKTRGQQVTLSCSPISGHRSVSWYQQTPGQGLQFLFEYFSETQRNKGNFPGRFSGRQFSNSRSEMNVSTLELGDSALYLCASSLEAQRETQYFGPGTRLLVL.

The chain couples TRBV6-1 to TRBJ2-5, with 7 bases fitting TRBD2. Germline CDR1 MNHNS, CDR2 SASEGT. The CDR3 length is 15 residues. The J segment lost 2 bases and the V segment lost 3 bases, leaving 6 bases of the junction unmatched. CDR3 region: CASSDRGSGQETQYF. CDR3 in DNA: TGTGCCAGCAGTGATCGTGGTAGCGGGCAAGAGACCCAGTACTTC.

The V gene is TRBV6-1, the J gene TRBJ1-6, with a possible D match to TRBD1 (5 bases). The length of the CDR3 is 18 residues. V shed 4 bases and J shed 0 bases, with 16 bases lying between them. Germline V gene lookup returns CDR1 MNHNS and CDR2 SASEGT. CDR3 protein: CASSALETASSYNSPLHF. In nucleotides, the CDR3 is TGTGCCAGCAGTGCCCTTGAGACAGCGAGCTCCTATAATTCACCCCTCCACTTT.

The CDR3 protein is CASSDGRAPHYGYTF. CDR3 DNA: TGTGCCAGCAGTGATGGCAGGGCCCCCCACTATGGCTACACCTTC. The chain recombines TRBV6-1 with TRBJ1-2, with D perhaps TRBD1 (5 bases). This CDR3 is 15 amino acids long. Germline CDR1 reads MNHNS; CDR2 reads SASEGT. Trimming shortened V by 3 bases and J by 3 bases, and 14 bases separated the two germline ends.

The chain employs TRBV5-6 and TRBJ1-2; 7 bases match TRBD1. Germline trimming cut 4 bases from V and 10 bases from J; bases unmatched to any gene: 13. The CDR3 covers 14 residues. CDR1 SGHDT and CDR2 YYEEEE come from the germline V gene. The chain's CDR3 is CASSTRLTGQVYTF. CDR3 bases: TGTGCCAGCAGCACACGACTGACAGGGCAAGTCTACACCTTC. The variable domain in full, with the rest retrieved from reference TRBV5-6 and TRBJ1-2, is DAGVTQSPTHLIKTRGQQVTLRCSPKSGHDTVSWYQQALGQGPQFIFQYYEEEERQRGNFPDRFSGHQFPNYSSELNVNALLLGDSALYLCASSTRLTGQVYTFGSGTRLTVV.

This clone was counted between two and nine times. This chain joins TRBV7-3 and TRBJ2-7; 10 bases line up with TRBD1. Germline loops: CDR1 SGHTA, CDR2 FQGTGA. The CDR3 extends over 15 amino acids. V shed 5 bases and J 6 bases; nucleotides not matched to a gene: 10. This CDR3 is CASSPNDRGRGEQYF. CDR3 coding DNA: TGTGCCAGCAGCCCCAATGACAGGGGGCGAGGCGAGCAGTACTTC.

This clone was seen a single time. V usage is TRBV7-9 and J usage is TRBJ2-7; 12 positions agree with TRBD2. Germline V CDR1 and CDR2: SEHNR, FQNEAQ (reference sequence). This CDR3 spans 17 amino acids. Unmatched junction bases numbered 3, after V lost 0 bases and J lost 0 bases. Written as DNA, the CDR3 is TGTGCCAGCAGCTTAGCTCGACTAGCGGGGGCCTCCTACGAGCAGTACTTC. This translates into CASSLARLAGASYEQYF.

This chain joins TRBV18 and TRBJ1-6; TRBD1 matches 11 bases. The CDR3 totals 15 residues. With V trimmed by 6 bases and J by 10 bases, 8 bases remained unmatched. The germline V gene has CDR1 KGHSH and CDR2 LQKENI. The CDR3 is CASSLGQGGRSPLHF. CDR3 nucleotides: TGTGCCAGCTCTCTGGGACAGGGGGGTAGATCACCCCTCCACTTT.